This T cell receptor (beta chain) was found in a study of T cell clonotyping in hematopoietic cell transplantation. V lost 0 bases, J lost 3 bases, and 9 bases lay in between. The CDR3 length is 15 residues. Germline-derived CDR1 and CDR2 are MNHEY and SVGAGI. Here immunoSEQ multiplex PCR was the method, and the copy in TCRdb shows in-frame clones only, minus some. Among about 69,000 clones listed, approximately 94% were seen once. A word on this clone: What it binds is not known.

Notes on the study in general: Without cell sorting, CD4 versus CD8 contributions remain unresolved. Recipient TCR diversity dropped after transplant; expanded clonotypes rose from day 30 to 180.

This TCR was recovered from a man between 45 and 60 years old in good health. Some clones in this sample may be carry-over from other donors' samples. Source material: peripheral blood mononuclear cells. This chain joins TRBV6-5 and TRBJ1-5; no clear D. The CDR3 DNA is TGTGCCAGCAGTTACTCGGGTAGAACCAATCAGCCCCAGCATTTT. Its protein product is CASSYSGRTNQPQHF.